One and the same sample provided the 8 T cell receptor beta chains below, sequenced in a study of cytomegalovirus exposure and HLA in healthy donors. A multiplex PCR was run with 60 Vbeta primers and 13 Jbeta primers. TCRdb's copy holds only in-frame clones and misses some; the assay was immunoSEQ multiplex PCR. The top ten hold 2.5% to 3.5% of the sample, which has 90,000 to 120,000 clones, around 80% seen once. The sample was PBMCs. The source of these receptors is a woman aged 40 to 49 in good health and CMV-seronegative.

The V and J genes are TRBV5-4 and TRBJ1-2, with 7 bases fitting TRBD1. With V trimmed by 0 bases and J by 6 bases, 5 bases remained unmatched. Germline V gives CDR1 SGHNT, CDR2 YYREEE (reference sequence). This CDR3 has 14 residues. The CDR3, as DNA: TGTGCCAGCAGCTTGGGAGGCAGGGGGGATGGCTACACCTTC. It translates to CASSLGGRGDGYTF. Looking up the rest from reference TRBV5-4 and TRBJ1-2 gives the full variable domain: ETGVTQSPTHLIKTRGQQVTLRCSSQSGHNTVSWYQQALGQGPQFIFQYYREEENGRGNFPPRFSGLQFPNYSSELNVNALELDDSALYLCASSLGGRGDGYTFGSGTRLTVV.

The chain uses TRBV28 and TRBJ2-3; no clear D. The CDR3 is 14 residues long. Trimming removed 2 bases at V and 4 bases at J, with 10 bases between. The germline V gene has CDR1 MDHEN and CDR2 SYDVKM. The CDR3 here is CASSLARSPDTQYF. In DNA form, the CDR3 reads TGTGCCAGCAGTTTAGCTAGAAGTCCAGATACGCAGTATTTT.

This clone came up once. The junction differs from germline at one of its ends, possibly a read error. Other DNA variants within this sample encode the same CDR3. This rearrangement joins TRBV25-1 to TRBJ2-5, with TRBD1 as a possible D gene (5 bases). The CDR3 is made up of 14 amino acids. From germline, CDR1 is MGHDK and CDR2 SYGVNS. The CDR3 spells CASSDPKQGETQYF. DNA for the CDR3: TGTGCCAGTAGTGACCCGAAGCAGGGCGAGACCCAGTACTTC.

J is TRBJ1-2 and V is TRBV19; D gene ambiguous. The V end lost 6 bases, the J end lost 7 bases, and 9 bases lay between the germline ends. The CDR3 has 11 amino acids. Germline-derived CDR1 and CDR2 are LNHDA and SQIVND (reference sequence). CDR3: CASSKFSGYTF. The DNA for the CDR3 is TGTGCCAGTAGCAAGTTCAGTGGCTACACCTTC.

This clone was counted a few times. The chain joins TRBV20-1 to TRBJ1-1; D uncertain. The CDR3 length is 10 residues. Germline loops: CDR1 DFQATT, CDR2 SNEGSKA (reference sequence). Trimming cost V 6 bases and J 1 base, with 3 bases left between them. The CDR3 DNA follows: TGCAGTGCCCAGAACACTGAAGCTTTCTTT. Amino acids: CSAQNTEAFF.

Of note for this clone: The junction shows a germline mismatch at one end, possibly a read error. J is TRBJ1-6 and V is TRBV7-9, with unresolved D. The CDR3 runs to 12 residues. Germline CDR1 is SEHNR and CDR2 is FQNEAQ (reference sequence). In nucleotides, the CDR3 is TGTTCCAGCAGCTTGGGAGGATCACCCCTCCACTTT. Its protein is CSSSLGGSPLHF.

This chain uses TRBV19 with TRBJ2-1, with 10 bases that match TRBD2. In germline, CDR1 is LNHDA, CDR2 SQIVND (reference sequence). CDR3 length equals 15 residues. V lost 3 bases to trimming and J lost 5 bases; unmatched junction nucleotides: 4. In nucleotides, the CDR3 is TGTGCCAGTAGTATCTCACTAGCGGGGAACAATGAGCAGTTCTTC. Translation: CASSISLAGNNEQFF.

The chain combines TRBV7-9 with TRBJ1-2, with TRBD1 identical over 7 bases. The V and J ends lost 5 bases and 6 bases, in that order; junction bases with no gene match: 6. Germline V gene sequence: CDR1 SEHNR, CDR2 FQNEAQ (reference sequence). The CDR3 contains 13 residues. The DNA for the CDR3 is TGTGCCAGCAGCGGGGGACAGTTTAATGGCTACACCTTC. Amino acids: CASSGGQFNGYTF.